The T cell receptor beta chain described here comes from a study of OX40 agonist ivuxolimab in advanced cancers. The overall study: Patients were about 83% male with ages roughly 20 to 90, mean approximately 62. Among those treated, three patients had partial responses, one with hepatocellular carcinoma and two with cutaneous melanoma.

Study conclusions and caveats: Antigens targeted by the expanded peripheral T cells were not determined. In the 0.1 to 3.0 mg/kg range, CD4+ and CD8+ blood T cells had expanded clonally by week 6.

Note on this clone: Antigen specificity is unknown.

Data came from immunoSEQ multiplex PCR; TCRdb stores just in-frame clones and leaves some out. The sample has roughly 79,000 clones, about 90% seen once. Germline V gene sequence: CDR1 SQVTM, CDR2 ANQGSEA. This CDR3 spans 12 amino acids. V was pared by 4 bases and J by 12 bases, with 5 bases of the junction left unmatched. This receptor was obtained from an adult with an advanced solid tumor such as melanoma, head and neck, liver or kidney cancer. The source material was CD4+ or CD8+ T cells sorted from blood, sampled in a trial of the OX40 agonist ivuxolimab. The chain has TRBV29-1 and TRBJ2-4; 11 bases are a match to TRBD1. The DNA for the CDR3 is TGCAGCGTTGGCTGGACAGGGGGCAATCAGTACTTC. Translated, it gives CSVGWTGGNQYF.